These 24 T cell receptor beta chains were sequenced from one sample in a study of graft-versus-host responses after intestinal transplantation. TCRdb's copy holds only in-frame clones and misses some; the assay was immunoSEQ multiplex PCR. The data show some 140,000 clones, with around nine tenths seen just once and around 0.16% held by the top ten. Their target antigens are unknown. Sequences were derived from unstimulated CD4+ T cells sorted from spleen or lymph node cells, sampled before intestinal transplant. The receptors were sampled from a human donor who received an intestinal transplant.

V is TRBV27 and J is TRBJ2-3, with D possibly matching TRBD2 (6 bases). CDR1 and CDR2 (germline): MNHEY, SMNVEV (reference sequence). The CDR3 has 13 amino acids. V lost 3 bases and J 9 bases, leaving 13 bases between the germline ends. The CDR3 DNA sequence: TGTGCCAGCAGTTTTAGCCGGGACTCCACGCAGTATTTT. Amino acids: CASSFSRDSTQYF.

CDR3 residues: CASSLIGPSTDTQYF. In DNA, the CDR3 is TGTGCCAGCAGCTTGATCGGACCCTCCACAGATACGCAGTATTTT. The chain joins TRBV5-6 to TRBJ2-3; D remains unclear. Germline CDR1 and CDR2: SGHDT and YYEEEE. This CDR3 is 15 amino acids long. The V gene lost 1 base and the J gene lost 2 bases, with 11 bases spanning the gap. Variable domain in full (rest from reference TRBV5-6 and TRBJ2-3): DAGVTQSPTHLIKTRGQQVTLRCSPKSGHDTVSWYQQALGQGPQFIFQYYEEEERQRGNFPDRFSGHQFPNYSSELNVNALLLGDSALYLCASSLIGPSTDTQYFGPGTRLTVL.

The V gene is TRBV10-2, the J gene TRBJ2-5; D gene uncertain. The germline CDR1 and CDR2 sequences are WSHSY and SAAADI. The length of the CDR3 is 12 residues. The germline V and J ends were trimmed by 6 bases and 5 bases, with 10 bases remaining between them. CDR3 region: CASSVASETQYF. The CDR3 DNA reads TGCGCCAGCAGCGTGGCCTCGGAGACCCAGTACTTC.

The chain uses TRBV18 and TRBJ2-1; D remains ambiguous. Between the trimmed V and J ends, which lost 2 bases and 5 bases, there was a span of 13 bases. Germline lookup yields CDR1 KGHSH and CDR2 LQKENI. The CDR3 extends over 15 amino acids. DNA for the CDR3: TGTGCCAGCTCACCAATGGCTGTCAGCCACAATGAGCAGTTCTTC. Residues: CASSPMAVSHNEQFF. Using reference TRBV18 and TRBJ2-1 for the parts outside the CDR3, the full variable domain is NAGVMQNPRHLVRRRGQEARLRCSPMKGHSHVYWYRQLPEEGLKFMVYLQKENIIDESGMPKERFSAEFPKEGPSILRIQQVVRGDSAAYFCASSPMAVSHNEQFFGPGTRLTVL.

This chain connects TRBV6-1 to TRBJ1-2; D gene unclear. CDR1 and CDR2 from the germline V gene are MNHNS and SASEGT. V lost 7 bases, J lost 4 bases, and 13 bases lay in between. This CDR3 is 13 amino acids long. CDR3 nucleotides: TGTGCCAGCACTTCGGACGGATTCTATGGCTACACCTTC. Its translation: CASTSDGFYGYTF.

The chain recombines TRBV5-6 with TRBJ1-2; possibly TRBD1 for D (6 bases). Germline V gene lookup returns CDR1 SGHDT and CDR2 YYEEEE. Trimming removed 5 bases at V and 5 bases at J, with 16 bases between. This CDR3 has 14 residues. The CDR3 nucleotides read TGTGCCAGCAGTTGGGACACATTCTCATATGGCTACACCTTC. Its protein product is CASSWDTFSYGYTF.

The gene calls are TRBV7-9 and TRBJ1-2; 9 nucleotides line up with TRBD1. Germline V gene sequence: CDR1 SEHNR, CDR2 FQNEAQ (reference sequence). The CDR3 totals 14 residues. V lost 0 bases to trimming and J lost 4 bases; unmatched junction nucleotides: 0. The CDR3 bases are TGTGCCAGCAGCTTAGCGGGACAGGGCTATGGCTACACCTTC. This gives the protein CASSLAGQGYGYTF.

As for this clone: This sample also contains other DNA sequences that code for the same CDR3. The V call is TRBV5-1, the J call TRBJ2-5; D remains ambiguous. The CDR3 contains 11 residues. CDR1 is SGHRS and CDR2 is YFSETQ in the germline V gene. Trimming took 4 bases from V and 3 from J, leaving 4 bases between them. The chain's CDR3 is CASSLEETQYF. The CDR3 DNA sequence: TGCGCCAGCAGCCTTGAAGAGACCCAGTACTTC.

The gene calls are TRBV6-1 and TRBJ1-5; 12 bases are a match to TRBD1. The V segment lost 6 bases and the J segment 8 bases; nucleotides outside the gene matches: 2. The CDR3 loop spans 13 amino acids. Germline V CDR1 and CDR2: MNHNS, SASEGT. The CDR3 coding sequence is TGTGCCAGCAGGGGACAGGGGGCTGAGCCCCAGCATTTT. Translated, it gives CASRGQGAEPQHF.

The gene calls are TRBV5-1 and TRBJ2-5, with D unresolved. This CDR3 region has 13 residues. Looked up from germline, CDR1 is SGHRS and CDR2 is YFSETQ. The V gene lost 3 bases and the J gene lost 0 bases, with 6 bases spanning the gap. The CDR3 region has the DNA TGCGCCAGCAGCTGGCCAGACCAAGAGACCCAGTACTTC. It translates to CASSWPDQETQYF.

The rearrangement joins TRBV6-1 to TRBJ1-1; 9 positions match TRBD1. This CDR3 is 16 amino acids long. The germline CDR1 and CDR2 sequences are MNHNS and SASEGT. V shed 4 bases, J shed 4 bases, and the junction held 10 bases outside the gene matches. The CDR3 nucleotides read TGTGCCAGCAGTGGGCCGGGACAGGGATGGGGCACTGAAGCTTTCTTT. Its translation: CASSGPGQGWGTEAFF.

V is TRBV7-8 and J is TRBJ1-6; 7 bases line up with TRBD1. The trim removed 1 base at V and 9 bases at J, leaving 3 bases unmatched. Germline CDR1 reads SGHVS; CDR2 reads FQNEAQ. The CDR3 length is 14 residues. The CDR3 DNA reads as TGTGCCAGCAGCTTAGGACAGGGTGGTTCACCCCTCCACTTT. As protein: CASSLGQGGSPLHF.

This sequence joins TRBV5-6 and TRBJ2-5; D is unclear. The CDR3 has 11 amino acids. Trimming took off 2 bases at V and 5 bases at J, with 4 bases between the two ends. Germline V lookup: CDR1 SGHDT, CDR2 YYEEEE. The chain's CDR3 is CASSFRETQYF. Written as DNA, the CDR3 is TGTGCCAGCAGCTTTCGGGAGACCCAGTACTTC.

The chain carries TRBV5-1 and TRBJ2-7, with 11 bases aligning to TRBD2. V gave up 7 bases and J gave up 6 bases; unmatched junction bases: 6. CDR3 length equals 13 residues. Germline CDR1 and CDR2: SGHRS and YFSETQ. The CDR3 loop is CASGPGLAGEQYF. In nucleotides, the CDR3 is TGCGCCAGCGGGCCAGGACTAGCGGGCGAGCAGTACTTC. The full variable domain, with the rest looked up from reference TRBV5-1 and TRBJ2-7, is KAGVTQTPRYLIKTRGQQVTLSCSPISGHRSVSWYQQTPGQGLQFLFEYFSETQRNKGNFPGRFSGRQFSNSRSEMNVSTLELGDSALYLCASGPGLAGEQYFGPGTRLTVT.

This clone was recorded only once. This rearrangement joins TRBV9 to TRBJ2-2; TRBD1 aligns across 10 bases. The J segment lost 5 bases and the V segment lost 1 base, leaving 8 bases of the junction unmatched. Per the germline V gene, CDR1 is SGDLS and CDR2 is YYNGEE. This CDR3 has 17 residues. The CDR3 sequence is CASSVSGQGGWTGELFF. The DNA for the CDR3 is TGTGCCAGCAGCGTAAGCGGACAGGGGGGCTGGACCGGGGAGCTGTTTTTT.

This clone has only one observation. The chain carries TRBV5-5 and TRBJ2-4; TRBD2 is a possible D gene (5 bases). Trimming cost V 1 base and J 0 bases, with 8 bases left between them. The CDR3 contains 15 residues. Per the germline V gene, CDR1 is SGHKS and CDR2 is YYEKEE (reference sequence). CDR3 protein: CASSLSGVAKNIQYF. CDR3 bases: TGTGCCAGCAGCTTGTCCGGGGTAGCCAAAAACATTCAGTACTTC.

The count of this clone is one. The chain joins TRBV5-1 to TRBJ2-6; D unclear. Per the germline V gene, CDR1 is SGHRS and CDR2 is YFSETQ. Trimming left V 4 bases short and J 0 bases short, with 11 bases between. The CDR3 extends over 16 amino acids. As DNA, the CDR3 is TGCGCCAGCAGCCCCGACCCCGGCTCTGGGGCCAACGTCCTGACTTTC. It encodes CASSPDPGSGANVLTF.

The sample holds one count of this clone. V is TRBV18 and J is TRBJ1-1, with a weak D call TRBD1 (6 bases). V was cut by 6 bases and J by 6 bases, with 11 bases left in between. The CDR3 totals 12 residues. Germline lookup yields CDR1 KGHSH and CDR2 LQKENI. CDR3 sequence reads: CASSPGVAEAFF. In DNA form, the CDR3 reads TGTGCCAGCTCTCCAGGGGTCGCTGAAGCTTTCTTT.

The chain has TRBV18 and TRBJ1-2; D unresolved. In germline, CDR1 is KGHSH, CDR2 LQKENI. V was pared by 2 bases and J by 2 bases, with 9 bases between. The length of the CDR3 is 14 residues. The chain's CDR3 is CASSPDRMNYGYTF. The CDR3 DNA sequence: TGTGCCAGCTCACCAGATAGGATGAACTATGGCTACACCTTC. Together with reference TRBV18 and TRBJ1-2, the CDR3 gives the full variable domain: NAGVMQNPRHLVRRRGQEARLRCSPMKGHSHVYWYRQLPEEGLKFMVYLQKENIIDESGMPKERFSAEFPKEGPSILRIQQVVRGDSAAYFCASSPDRMNYGYTFGSGTRLTVV.

The V call is TRBV18, the J call TRBJ1-1; 7 bases fit TRBD1. With V trimmed by 6 bases and J by 2 bases, 6 bases remained unmatched. CDR1 KGHSH and CDR2 LQKENI come from the germline V gene. The CDR3 runs to 14 residues. The CDR3 reads CASSNAGGNTEAFF. CDR3 nucleotides: TGTGCCAGCTCGAACGCAGGGGGAAACACTGAAGCTTTCTTT.

V gene TRBV9 combines with J gene TRBJ1-2; 9 bases align to TRBD1. In germline, CDR1 is SGDLS, CDR2 YYNGEE. Losses at the gene ends were 0 bases for V and 8 bases for J; bases not matched to a gene: 5. CDR3 length: 14 residues. CDR3 nucleotide sequence: TGTGCCAGCAGCGTAGGGGGACAGGGTCGGGGCTACACCTTC. It encodes CASSVGGQGRGYTF.

V is TRBV5-1 and J is TRBJ1-1; a weak D match, TRBD1 (5 bases). The CDR3 spans 13 residues. With 1 base removed from V and 6 bases from J, the gap between germline ends came to 10 bases. Germline lookup yields CDR1 SGHRS and CDR2 YFSETQ. As DNA, the CDR3 is TGCGCCAGCAGCTTGAGGGGTGGATCTGAAGCTTTCTTT. Amino acid sequence: CASSLRGGSEAFF.

The CDR3 DNA reads TGTGCCAGCAGCACAAGGGGGCTTAGCAATCAGCCCCAGCATTTT. Translated, it gives CASSTRGLSNQPQHF. The rearrangement joins TRBV5-8 to TRBJ1-5; TRBD1 matches at 7 bases. This CDR3 spans 15 amino acids. Trimming at V came to 4 bases and at J to 0 bases, leaving 4 bases not matched to a gene. The germline V gene has CDR1 SGHTS and CDR2 YDEGEE.

J is TRBJ2-5 and V is TRBV5-1; no firm D call. CDR1 is SGHRS, CDR2 YFSETQ, per germline. This CDR3 contains 13 residues. V lost 0 bases, J lost 1 base, and 4 bases lay in between. CDR3 bases: TGCGCCAGCAGCTTGGTACCCCAAGAGACCCAGTACTTC. Amino acid sequence: CASSLVPQETQYF.